These T cell receptor beta chains were read from a single sample in a study of vaccination and CD4 T cells after COVID-19. Each CDR3 protein is one row after TCRdb ran MiXCR on the PCR reads. The sample shows 2,000 to 3,000 distinct CDR3 sequences, approximately 35% of them seen only once. These receptors' targets are unknown. Material: CD4+ T cells from blood, cultured in vitro. These receptors came from a human donor in good health. Both conserved end residues are part of each CDR3. The D gene is left open where the match is weak. Clone size appears in some rows only: once, few, many, or a class for an expanded clone.

cdr3_aa: CASSQPGTDTDTQYF
cdr3_nt: TGCGCCAGCAGCCAACCCGGGACAGACACAGATACGCAGTATTTT
v_call: TRBV10-1
d_call: TRBD1
clone_size: .
j_call: TRBJ2-3

cdr3_aa: CASSFKGNNQPQHF
cdr3_nt: TGTGCCAGCAGCTTTAAGGGAAACAATCAGCCCCAGCATTTT
v_call: TRBV7-8
d_call: .
clone_size: .
j_call: TRBJ1-5

cdr3_aa: CASSFGGQNIQYF
cdr3_nt: TGTGCCAGCAGCTTTGGAGGTCAGAACATTCAGTACTTC
v_call: TRBV11-2
d_call: .
clone_size: .
j_call: TRBJ2-4

cdr3_aa: CATSRDMAGGELFF
cdr3_nt: TGTGCCACCAGCAGAGATATGGCTGGCGGGGAGCTGTTTTTT
v_call: TRBV15
d_call: .
clone_size: .
j_call: TRBJ2-2

cdr3_aa: CSVSPGLSTDTQYF
cdr3_nt: TGCAGCGTTTCCCCGGGACTGAGCACAGATACGCAGTATTTT
v_call: TRBV29-1
d_call: .
clone_size: few
j_call: TRBJ2-3

cdr3_aa: CASSLQTATTDTQYF
cdr3_nt: TGTGCCAGCAGCTTACAAACGGCGACCACAGATACGCAGTATTTT
v_call: TRBV7-2
d_call: .
clone_size: .
j_call: TRBJ2-3

cdr3_aa: CASSLEGVDTEAFF
cdr3_nt: TGTGCCAGCAGCTTAGAGGGGGTGGACACTGAAGCTTTCTTT
v_call: TRBV11-3
d_call: .
clone_size: .
j_call: TRBJ1-1

cdr3_aa: CASSEGAGGYTF
cdr3_nt: TGTGCCAGCAGTGAGGGGGCCGGGGGCTACACCTTC
v_call: TRBV25-1
d_call: .
clone_size: few
j_call: TRBJ1-2

cdr3_aa: CASSNERRQGSTEAFF
cdr3_nt: TGTGCCAGCAGCAACGAACGGCGACAGGGATCTACTGAAGCTTTCTTT
v_call: TRBV21-1
d_call: .
clone_size: .
j_call: TRBJ1-1

cdr3_aa: CASSDRTGGKAFF
cdr3_nt: TGTGCCAGCAGTGACCGGACAGGGGGCAAGGCTTTCTTT
v_call: TRBV6-1
d_call: TRBD1
clone_size: few
j_call: TRBJ1-1

cdr3_aa: CASSEGQEGYYGYTF
cdr3_nt: TGTGCCAGCTCAGAGGGCCAGGAAGGATACTATGGCTACACCTTC
v_call: TRBV18
d_call: .
clone_size: .
j_call: TRBJ1-2

cdr3_aa: CASSPVAGATDTQYF
cdr3_nt: TGTGCCAGCAGCCCCGTAGCGGGGGCCACAGATACGCAGTATTTT
v_call: TRBV7-3
d_call: TRBD2
clone_size: .
j_call: TRBJ2-3

cdr3_aa: CASKIAGGGSYEQYF
cdr3_nt: TGCGCCAGCAAAATAGCGGGAGGGGGTTCCTACGAGCAGTACTTC
v_call: TRBV5-1
d_call: TRBD2
clone_size: few
j_call: TRBJ2-7

cdr3_aa: CASSVYTGELFF
cdr3_nt: TGTGCCAGCAGCGTATACACCGGGGAGCTGTTTTTT
v_call: TRBV12-3/TRBV12-4
d_call: .
clone_size: large
j_call: TRBJ2-2

cdr3_aa: CATSDTVITGLTNYGYTF
cdr3_nt: TGTGCCACCAGTGATACCGTTATAACAGGGTTAACTAACTATGGCTACACCTTC
v_call: TRBV24-1
d_call: .
clone_size: .
j_call: TRBJ1-2